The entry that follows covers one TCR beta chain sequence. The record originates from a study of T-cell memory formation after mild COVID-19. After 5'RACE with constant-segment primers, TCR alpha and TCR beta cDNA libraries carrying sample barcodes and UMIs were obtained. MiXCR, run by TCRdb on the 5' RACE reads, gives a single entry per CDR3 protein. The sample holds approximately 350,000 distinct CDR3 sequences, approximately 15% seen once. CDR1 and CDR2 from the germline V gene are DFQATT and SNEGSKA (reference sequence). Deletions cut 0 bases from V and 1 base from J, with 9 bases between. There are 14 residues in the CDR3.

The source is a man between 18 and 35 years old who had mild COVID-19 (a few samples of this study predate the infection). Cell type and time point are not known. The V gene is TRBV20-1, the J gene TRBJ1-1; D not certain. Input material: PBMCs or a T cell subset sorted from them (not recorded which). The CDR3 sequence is CSAREFEGNTEAFF. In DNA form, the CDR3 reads TGCAGTGCTAGAGAATTCGAGGGGAACACTGAAGCTTTCTTT.